The 7 T cell receptor beta chains below were found in one sample sequenced in a study of OX40 agonist ivuxolimab in advanced cancers. Generated by immunoSEQ multiplex PCR, the TCRdb table keeps only in-frame clones and is missing some. The data hold approximately 67,000 clones, with 80% observed a single time. The sequenced sample was CD4+ or CD8+ T cells sorted from blood, obtained in a trial of the OX40 agonist ivuxolimab. The receptors come from an adult with an advanced solid tumor such as melanoma, head and neck, liver or kidney cancer.

The chain joins TRBV18 to TRBJ2-7; D may be TRBD1 (5 bases). Deletions cut 6 bases from V and 2 bases from J, with 17 bases between. CDR1 KGHSH and CDR2 LQKENI come from the germline V gene. This CDR3 region has 15 residues. The CDR3 is CASSLQPGLAYEQYF. The CDR3 DNA follows: TGTGCCAGCTCGCTCCAACCAGGGCTCGCCTACGAGCAGTACTTC.

V usage is TRBV28 and J usage is TRBJ2-1, with D maybe TRBD2 (6 bases). V lost 2 bases and J lost 9, with 20 bases in between. In germline, CDR1 is MDHEN, CDR2 SYDVKM. The CDR3 consists of 16 residues. DNA for the CDR3: TGTGCCAGCAGTTTACGGGGGAAAGGGGAGTTAGGTGAGCAGTTCTTC. It encodes CASSLRGKGELGEQFF.

The gene calls are TRBV7-9 and TRBJ2-5; D unresolved. Germline loops: CDR1 SEHNR, CDR2 FQNEAQ (reference sequence). Trimming removed 4 bases from V and 1 base from J, with 10 bases in between. This CDR3 region has 14 residues. As DNA, the CDR3 is TGTGCCAGCAGCTCTCCTCAGGCCCAAGAGACCCAGTACTTC. Translated: CASSSPQAQETQYF. Together with reference TRBV7-9 and TRBJ2-5, the CDR3 gives the full variable domain: DTGVSQNPRHKITKRGQNVTFRCDPISEHNRLYWYRQTLGQGPEFLTYFQNEAQLEKSRLLSDRFSAERPKGSFSTLEIQRTEQGDSAMYLCASSSPQAQETQYFGPGTRLLVL.

The V call is TRBV13, the J call TRBJ2-3; 11 bases align to TRBD2. The germline CDR1 and CDR2 sequences are PRHDT and FYEKMQ (reference sequence). The CDR3 length is 21 residues. The V and J ends lost 5 bases and 0 bases, in that order; junction bases with no gene match: 19. CDR3 in amino acids: CASSPTTTLAGGQTSTDTQYF. CDR3 coding DNA: TGTGCCAGCAGCCCCACAACCACGCTAGCGGGGGGTCAAACTAGCACAGATACGCAGTATTTT.

The chain uses TRBV6-6 and TRBJ2-1; 11 nucleotides match TRBD2. This CDR3 is 16 amino acids long. Germline-derived CDR1 and CDR2 are MNHNY and SVGAGI (reference sequence). Trimming cost V 5 bases and J 2 bases; bases outside gene matches: 5. The CDR3 DNA follows: TGTGCCAGCAGTGCCGGGACTAGCGGTACCTACAATGAGCAGTTCTTC. This translates into CASSAGTSGTYNEQFF.

This chain connects TRBV5-8 to TRBJ1-1; 7 bases are shared with TRBD1. Unmatched junction bases numbered 4, after V lost 4 bases and J lost 1 base. This CDR3 has 14 residues. Per the germline V gene, CDR1 is SGHTS and CDR2 is YDEGEE. The CDR3 bases are TGTGCCAGCAGCCTACAGGGGTGGAACACTGAAGCTTTCTTT. As protein: CASSLQGWNTEAFF. Full variable domain (rest looked up from reference TRBV5-8 and TRBJ1-1): EAGVTQSPTHLIKTRGQQATLRCSPISGHTSVYWYQQALGLGLQFLLWYDEGEERNRGNFPPRFSGRQFPNYSSELNVNALELEDSALYLCASSLQGWNTEAFFGQGTRLTVV.

The J gene is TRBJ2-5, the V gene TRBV5-1; 8 bases are shared with TRBD2. Germline CDR1 SGHRS, CDR2 YFSETQ. The CDR3 sequence is 15 residues long. V shed 2 bases, J shed 1 base, and the junction held 4 bases outside the gene matches. CDR3 coding DNA: TGCGCCAGCAGCTTCCTACTAGCGGCCCAAGAGACCCAGTACTTC. Translated: CASSFLLAAQETQYF.